This paragraph covers one T cell receptor beta chain sequence. This sample is drawn from a study of cytomegalovirus exposure and HLA in healthy donors. V lost 6 bases, J lost 6 bases, and 20 bases lay in between. There are 15 residues in the CDR3. CDR1 and CDR2 from the germline V gene are SGHVS and FQNEAQ. Amplification used 60 Vbeta primers and 13 Jbeta primers. Libraries were prepared by immunoSEQ multiplex PCR; TCRdb keeps only in-frame clonotypes and omits some of them. The sample lists about 180,000 clones, over 70% occurring once. The TCR comes from a man younger than 35 in good health and CMV-seronegative. V is TRBV7-8 and J is TRBJ1-2; D is unclear. The specimen was PBMCs. The CDR3 region has the DNA TGTGCCAGCAGTCTCGCCCCAGAGGGAGTGAATGGCTACACCTTC. This codes for CASSLAPEGVNGYTF.